The clone carrying this T cell receptor (beta chain) has just a few counts. This entry comes from a study of post-analysis software for immune sequencing data. TCR beta cDNA libraries included unique molecular identifiers. MiXCR was run by TCRdb on the PCR reads, yielding one entry per CDR3 protein. The sample carries a few hundred thousand distinct CDR3 sequences, less than 35% recorded once. This sequence was found in a girl under 18 with multiple sclerosis. Sequencing input: blood.

CDR3: CASSQPASYEQYF. In nucleotides, the CDR3 is TGCGCCAGCAGCCAACCAGCCAGCTACGAGCAGTACTTC. V usage is TRBV4-1 and J usage is TRBJ2-7; D remains ambiguous. V gave up 2 bases and J gave up 3 bases, with 8 bases separating them. CDR3 length equals 13 residues. Germline CDR1 reads MGHRA; CDR2 reads YSYEKL.